This T cell receptor (beta chain) is from a study of beta chain features in type 1 diabetes. The V gene's germline CDR1 is MNHEY and CDR2 SVGAGI. The CDR3 runs 16 residues. The V segment lost 2 bases and the J segment 2 bases; nucleotides outside the gene matches: 6. This clone was recorded a few times. Expressed TCRB transcripts were sequenced because the entire RNA isolate underwent reverse transcription. Clones were read by immunoSEQ multiplex PCR, and TCRdb kept only the in-frame ones, dropping some. The data show around 450,000 clones, 9.5% to 12% seen once. What was sequenced was naive CD4+ T cells from blood. This sequence originates from a woman aged 18 to 35 in good health. The rearrangement joins TRBV6-5 to TRBJ1-2, with 9 bases lining up with TRBD1. This CDR3 is CASSYTWTGANYGYTF. CDR3 DNA: TGTGCCAGCAGTTACACCTGGACAGGGGCCAACTATGGCTACACCTTC.